The rows below give T cell receptor beta chains drawn from one sample of a study of OX40 agonist ivuxolimab in advanced cancers. Some clones are missing from TCRdb's copy, which holds only in-frame ones; the method was immunoSEQ multiplex PCR. This sample has some 99,000 clones; roughly 88% occur once, and the top ten carry around 1.5%. Sequencing used CD4+ or CD8+ T cells sorted from blood, obtained in a trial of the OX40 agonist ivuxolimab. The receptor set was obtained from an adult with an advanced solid tumor such as melanoma, head and neck, liver or kidney cancer. Each CDR3 is given with its conserved first and last residue. The D gene is left open where the match is weak. Where a row states a size, it is once, few, many or the class of an expanded clone; other rows omit it.

NA | NA | 15 | TRBJ2-1 | TRBV29-1 | CSVERRPAFYNEQFF | TGCAGCGTTGAAAGGAGGCCAGCTTTCTACAATGAGCAGTTCTTC
NA | few | 15 | TRBJ1-5 | TRBV6-6 | CASSPMGGGRQPQHF | TGTGCCAGCAGCCCCATGGGGGGGGGCCGTCAGCCCCAGCATTTT
TRBD1 | NA | 16 | TRBJ1-2 | TRBV23-1 | CASSPSGTGSMAAGPF | TGCGCCAGCAGTCCTTCAGGGACAGGATCTATGGCTGCGGGCCCCTTC
NA | NA | 18 | TRBJ1-3 | TRBV7-9 | CASSSSPIGQRSGNTIYF | TGTGCCAGCAGCTCCTCACCTATAGGACAGCGCTCTGGAAACACCATATATTTT
NA | NA | 14 | TRBJ2-1 | TRBV2 | CASSEFLATNEQFF | TGTGCCAGCAGTGAATTCCTGGCAACCAATGAGCAGTTCTTC
NA | NA | 16 | TRBJ2-1 | TRBV18 | CASSPSFTGYYNEQFF | TGTGCCAGCTCACCAAGTTTTACAGGTTATTACAATGAGCAGTTCTTC
NA | NA | 24 | TRBJ2-3 | TRBV21-1 | CASSRDRWNHESSTESYGPDTQYF | TGTGCCAGCAGCAGAGACAGATGGAATCATGAGTCCTCAACTGAATCATACGGTCCAGATACGCAGTATTTT
NA | NA | 17 | TRBJ1-3 | TRBV7-8 | CASSLAGAATTGNTIYF | TGTGCCAGCAGCTTAGCGGGCGCAGCGACTACTGGAAACACCATATATTTT
TRBD1 | NA | 15 | TRBJ2-7 | TRBV28 | CASRETGTGPYEQYF | TGTGCCAGCAGAGAAACCGGGACAGGGCCCTACGAGCAGTACTTC
TRBD2 | NA | 14 | TRBJ2-7 | TRBV30 | CAWSVLAGEGEQYF | TGTGCCTGGAGTGTCCTAGCGGGAGAAGGCGAGCAGTACTTC
NA | NA | 14 | TRBJ2-2 | TRBV6-4 | CASSMSGGTGELFF | TGTGCCAGCAGTATGTCAGGAGGGACCGGGGAGCTGTTTTTT
NA | NA | 13 | TRBJ2-7 | TRBV29-1 | CSCGGSPGREQYF | TGCAGCTGCGGCGGGTCACCGGGGAGGGAGCAGTACTTC
NA | NA | 14 | TRBJ2-5 | TRBV25-1 | CASSEYLRQETQYF | TGTGCCAGCAGTGAATATTTGCGGCAAGAGACCCAGTACTTC
NA | NA | 15 | TRBJ1-1 | TRBV6-6 | CASSYRRGSNTEAFF | TGTGCCAGCAGTTACCGCAGGGGTTCGAACACTGAAGCTTTCTTT
NA | NA | 11 | TRBJ2-5 | TRBV20-1 | CSHVIQETQYF | TGCAGTCATGTGATCCAAGAGACCCAGTACTTC
TRBD1 | NA | 18 | TRBJ2-2 | TRBV5-1 | CASSLSIPGQGVLGELFF | TGCGCCAGCAGCCTGTCGATCCCGGGACAGGGTGTTTTGGGGGAGCTGTTTTTT
NA | NA | 11 | TRBJ2-5 | TRBV20-1 | CSPTLGETQYF | TGCAGTCCGACTTTAGGAGAGACCCAGTACTTC
NA | NA | 12 | TRBJ2-7 | TRBV5-6 | CASSFNRGGQYF | TGTGCCAGCAGCTTTAACAGGGGGGGTCAGTACTTC
NA | NA | 14 | TRBJ1-1 | TRBV7-9 | CASSLALRDTEAFF | TGTGCCAGCAGCTTAGCGCTCAGGGACACTGAAGCTTTCTTT
NA | NA | 14 | TRBJ2-5 | TRBV7-6 | CASSFGGGRETQYF | TGTGCCAGCAGCTTCGGTGGGGGCAGGGAGACCCAGTACTTC
NA | NA | 16 | TRBJ2-2 | TRBV7-2 | CASSRGWQGGAGELFF | TGTGCCAGCAGCCGGGGTTGGCAGGGGGGCGCCGGGGAGCTGTTTTTT
NA | NA | 14 | TRBJ1-4 | TRBV2 | CASSDPGENEKLFF | TGTGCCAGCAGTGATCCAGGGGAGAATGAAAAACTGTTTTTT
NA | NA | 13 | TRBJ2-3 | TRBV5-4 | CASSLVGTDTQYF | TGTGCCAGCAGCTTGGTCGGTACAGATACGCAGTATTTT
TRBD2 | once | 14 | TRBJ2-7 | TRBV5-1 | CASSFGGGSGEQYF | TGCGCCAGCAGCTTTGGGGGAGGGTCCGGTGAGCAGTACTTC